These 19 T cell receptor beta chains came from one sample sequenced in a study of molecular identifiers for immune sequencing clone quantification. Via MiXCR, TCRdb re-called the PCR reads, giving one row per CDR3 protein. The table has over 600,000 distinct CDR3 sequences, around 20% seen once; the top ten hold roughly 0.83%. The sample comprised naive CD8+ T cells from blood, with Jurkat cell RNA spiked in. The subset is: FACS-sorted CD8+CD4-CCR7+CD45RA+ naive T cells. Receptors were obtained from a human donor in good health. Some libraries in this study had Jurkat cell RNA spiked in.

This clonotype was seen once. The J gene is TRBJ1-3, the V gene TRBV6-2 or TRBV6-3; unclear D gene. The V end lost 10 bases, the J end lost 4 bases, and 17 bases lay between the germline ends. Germline-derived CDR1 and CDR2 are MNHEY and SVGEGT. There are 14 residues in the CDR3. The CDR3, as DNA: TGTGCCACCACCGAGAGCATCGTGGGAAACACCATATATTTT. This sequence encodes CATTESIVGNTIYF.

This clonotype showed up many times. The rearrangement joins TRBV4-3 to TRBJ2-3; D is perhaps TRBD2 (7 bases). Trimming cost V 4 bases and J 4 bases, with 15 bases left between them. This CDR3 has 15 amino acids. From germline, CDR1 is LGHNA and CDR2 YSLEER. The CDR3 is CASSLTGGRADTQYF. CDR3 DNA sequence: TGCGCCAGCAGCCTGACCGGGGGGCGCGCAGATACGCAGTATTTT.

The chain recombines TRBV7-6 with TRBJ2-6; D unclear. The CDR3 consists of 20 residues. In germline, CDR1 is SGHVS, CDR2 FNYEAQ. V was shortened by 7 bases and J by 4 bases, with 29 bases between the two germline ends. The CDR3 is CASNSDIPSARWSGANVLTF. The CDR3 nucleotides read TGTGCCAGCAACTCCGACATCCCCAGCGCCAGGTGGTCAGGGGCCAACGTCCTGACTTTC.

This clonotype showed up many times. The chain uses TRBV6-2 or TRBV6-3 and TRBJ2-1; D gene ambiguous. This CDR3 contains 12 residues. Trimming pared 5 bases from V and 10 bases from J, leaving 12 bases between. CDR1 is MNHEY, CDR2 SVGEGT, per germline. CDR3 amino acids: CASSTPMREQFF. The CDR3 DNA reads TGTGCCAGCAGTACCCCGATGAGAGAGCAGTTCTTC.

This clonotype was observed a single time. A clone one base away is much larger, so this may be a read error. The CDR3 region is CASSQGRDYNNEQSF. CDR3 nucleotide sequence: TGCGCCAGCAGCCAAGGCCGGGACTATAACAATGAGCAGTCCTTC. V and J are TRBV4-3 and TRBJ2-1, with 7 bases that match TRBD2. The germline V gene encodes CDR1 LGHNA and CDR2 YSLEER. The CDR3 covers 15 residues.

The table lists this clonotype with many counts. The rearrangement uses TRBV5-1 and TRBJ1-1, with D perhaps matching TRBD1 (5 bases). The germline V gene has CDR1 SGHRS and CDR2 YFSETQ. Trimming removed 4 bases at V and 0 bases at J, with 16 bases between. This CDR3 comprises 16 residues. CDR3 bases: TGCGCCAGCAGCCTTGGGGGAGAGTTCATGAACACTGAAGCTTTCTTT. Translation gives CASSLGGEFMNTEAFF. Full variable domain (rest looked up from reference TRBV5-1 and TRBJ1-1): KAGVTQTPRYLIKTRGQQVTLSCSPISGHRSVSWYQQTPGQGLQFLFEYFSETQRNKGNFPGRFSGRQFSNSRSEMNVSTLELGDSALYLCASSLGGEFMNTEAFFGQGTRLTVV.

This clonotype has a handful of counts. This sequence joins TRBV12-3 or TRBV12-4 and TRBJ2-7; D is unclear. Trimming cost V 3 bases and J 0 bases, with 12 bases left between them. CDR3 length equals 15 residues. In DNA, the CDR3 is TGTGCCAGCAGTTTTGATCAGGCCACCTCCTACGAGCAGTACTTC. Encoded protein: CASSFDQATSYEQYF.

This clonotype was seen a few times. A much larger clone sits a single nucleotide away, making a read error possible. The chain joins TRBV7-9 to TRBJ2-7; D not certain. CDR1 and CDR2 (germline): SEHNR, FQNEAQ (reference sequence). The CDR3 covers 12 residues. The V end lost 5 bases, the J end lost 0 bases, and 5 bases lay between the germline ends. The CDR3 is CASSVNSYEQYF. The CDR3 DNA sequence: TGTGCCAGCAGCGTAAACTCCTACGAGCAGTACTTC.

The table lists this clonotype with many counts. The junction shows a germline mismatch at one end, possibly a read error. The V gene is TRBV7-2, the J gene TRBJ2-7; maybe TRBD1 (6 bases). Per germline, CDR1 SGHTA and CDR2 FQGNSA. CDR3 length: 16 amino acids. CDR3 in DNA: TGTGCCAGCACCTTACTTTCAGGGGCATACCTAAACGAGCAGTACTTC. Protein sequence: CASTLLSGAYLNEQYF.

This clonotype came up many times. J is TRBJ1-1 and V is TRBV5-1; 9 bases agree with TRBD1. The germline CDR1 and CDR2 sequences are SGHRS and YFSETQ. The CDR3 is 14 residues long. V lost 0 bases, J lost 5 bases, and 2 bases stayed unmatched. The CDR3 nucleotides read TGCGCCAGCAGCTTGGACAGGGGGCTTACTGAAGCTTTCTTT. Protein: CASSLDRGLTEAFF.

This clonotype has only a few counts. The V gene is TRBV6-5, the J gene TRBJ2-1; 11 bases are a match to TRBD2. V shed 5 bases, J shed 7 bases, and the junction held 13 bases outside the gene matches. The germline gives CDR1 MNHEY, CDR2 SVGAGI. There are 17 residues in the CDR3. CDR3 protein: CASSIGTSGTTWNEQFF. CDR3 coding DNA: TGTGCCAGCAGTATCGGGACTAGCGGAACTACGTGGAATGAGCAGTTCTTC.

In its sample, this clonotype was seen many times. This chain connects TRBV6-2 or TRBV6-3 to TRBJ2-2, with TRBD1 matching 8 bases. Trimming took 8 bases from V and 4 from J; bases not matched to a gene: 15. The CDR3 length is 17 residues. The germline V gene has CDR1 MNHEY and CDR2 SVGEGT. The CDR3 DNA reads TGTGCCAGCTGTCCGGACCGGGGCAGGGGGCTCACCGGGGAGCTGTTTTTT. Translated, it gives CASCPDRGRGLTGELFF.

The V gene is TRBV5-6, the J gene TRBJ2-5; 10 nucleotides align to TRBD1. V gave up 3 bases and J gave up 4 bases; unmatched junction bases: 3. The germline V gene encodes CDR1 SGHDT and CDR2 YYEEEE. The CDR3 runs 14 residues. The CDR3 DNA is TGTGCCAGCAGCTGGGACAGGGGCCTAGAGACCCAGTACTTC. Protein sequence: CASSWDRGLETQYF.

Worth noting for this clonotype: This sequence may be a read error, since a much larger clone differs from it by one base. The chain recombines TRBV6-2 or TRBV6-3 with TRBJ2-3; tentatively, D is TRBD1 (5 bases). Per the germline V gene, CDR1 is MNHEY and CDR2 is SVGEGT. CDR3 length: 15 residues. The V end was cut by 2 bases, the J end by 3 bases, with 12 bases between. CDR3: CASSYGAKGTDTQYF. CDR3 in DNA: TGTGCCAGCAGTTACGGGGCAAAAGGGACAGATACGCAGTATTTT.

Points on this clonotype: A much larger clone lies a single base off, so this may be a read error. The V gene is TRBV20-1, the J gene TRBJ2-5; D uncertain. Germline V gene lookup returns CDR1 DFQATT and CDR2 SNEGSKA (reference sequence). The CDR3 is 15 residues long. V lost 3 bases and J lost 3, with 17 bases in between. The chain's CDR3 is CSASLTRRQKETQYF. The DNA for the CDR3 is TGCAGTGCTAGCTTAACCAGACGGCAAAAAGAGACCCAGTACTTC.

The J gene is TRBJ2-7, the V gene TRBV20-1; D may correspond to TRBD1 or TRBD2 (5 bases each). CDR1 is DFQATT, CDR2 SNEGSKA, per germline (reference sequence). The CDR3 loop spans 15 amino acids. V was cut by 6 bases and J by 0 bases, with 18 bases left in between. The CDR3 DNA is TGCAGTGCGCTTCCTTCGTGGGACGTCTCCTACGAGCAGTACTTC. Amino acids: CSALPSWDVSYEQYF.

In this sample, this clonotype turned up many times. This chain connects TRBV4-3 to TRBJ2-1, with 8 bases identical to TRBD1. This CDR3 region has 16 residues. V was clipped by 0 bases and J by 2 bases; unmatched bases: 3. The V gene's germline CDR1 is LGHNA and CDR2 YSLEER. The CDR3 DNA is TGCGCCAGCAGCCAAGATAGGACAGGGCCCTACAATGAGCAGTTCTTC. Its translation is CASSQDRTGPYNEQFF.

This clonotype appeared a few times. The chain recombines TRBV27 with TRBJ2-1; D call uncertain. Per germline, CDR1 MNHEY and CDR2 SMNVEV (reference sequence). The CDR3 loop spans 13 amino acids. The germline V and J ends were trimmed by 0 bases and 9 bases, with 9 bases remaining between them. The CDR3 is CASSLSGVTEQFF. CDR3 bases: TGTGCCAGCAGTTTATCTGGGGTAACTGAGCAGTTCTTC.

This clonotype was counted at least ten times. This chain uses TRBV19 with TRBJ1-5; D is uncertain. Germline-derived CDR1 and CDR2 are LNHDA and SQIVND (reference sequence). CDR3 size: 14 residues. Trimming shortened V by 7 bases and J by 0 bases, and 10 bases separated the two germline ends. CDR3 in amino acids: CASKMGNSNQPQHF. DNA for the CDR3: TGTGCCAGTAAAATGGGTAATAGCAATCAGCCCCAGCATTTT.